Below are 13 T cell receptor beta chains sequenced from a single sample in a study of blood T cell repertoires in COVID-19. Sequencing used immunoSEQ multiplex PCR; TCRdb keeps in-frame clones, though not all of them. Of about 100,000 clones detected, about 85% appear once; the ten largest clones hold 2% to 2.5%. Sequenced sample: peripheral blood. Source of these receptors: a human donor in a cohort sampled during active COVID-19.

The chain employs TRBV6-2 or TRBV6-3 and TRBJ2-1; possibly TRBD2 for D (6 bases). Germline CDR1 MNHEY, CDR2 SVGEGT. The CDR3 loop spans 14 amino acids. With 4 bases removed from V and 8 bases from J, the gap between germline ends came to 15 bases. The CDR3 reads CASSFLAPGDEQFF. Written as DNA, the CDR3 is TGTGCCAGCAGTTTTTTGGCACCGGGGGATGAGCAGTTCTTC.

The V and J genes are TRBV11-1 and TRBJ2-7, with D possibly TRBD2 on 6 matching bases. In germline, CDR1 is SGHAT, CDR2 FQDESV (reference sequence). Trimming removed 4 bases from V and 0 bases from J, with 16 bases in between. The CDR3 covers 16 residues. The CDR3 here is CASSSGRLGNSYEQYF. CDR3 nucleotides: TGTGCCAGCAGCTCGGGTCGACTAGGGAACTCCTACGAGCAGTACTTC.

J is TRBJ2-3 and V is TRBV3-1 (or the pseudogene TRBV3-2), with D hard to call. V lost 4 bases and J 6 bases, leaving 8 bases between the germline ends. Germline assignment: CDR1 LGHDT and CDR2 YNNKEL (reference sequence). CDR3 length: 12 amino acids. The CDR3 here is CASSPLSDTQYF. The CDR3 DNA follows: TGTGCCAGCAGCCCCCTTTCGGATACGCAGTATTTT.

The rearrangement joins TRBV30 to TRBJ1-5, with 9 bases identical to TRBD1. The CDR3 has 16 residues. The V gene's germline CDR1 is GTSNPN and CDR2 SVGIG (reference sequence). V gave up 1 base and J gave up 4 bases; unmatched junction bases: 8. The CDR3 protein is CAWSAGTGIGNQPQHF. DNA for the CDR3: TGTGCCTGGAGTGCGGGGACAGGGATTGGAAATCAGCCCCAGCATTTT. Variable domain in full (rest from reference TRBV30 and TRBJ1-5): SQTIHQWPATLVQPVGSPLSLECTVEGTSNPNLYWYRQAAGRGLQLLFYSVGIGQISSEVPQNLSASRPQDRQFILSSKKLLLSDSGFYLCAWSAGTGIGNQPQHFGDGTRLSIL.

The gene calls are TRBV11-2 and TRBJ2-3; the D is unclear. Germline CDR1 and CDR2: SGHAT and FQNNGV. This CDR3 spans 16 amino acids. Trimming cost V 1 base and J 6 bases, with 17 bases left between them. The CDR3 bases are TGTGCCAGCAGCTTAGGAGATATTTTCGTACCCGATACGCAGTATTTT. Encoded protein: CASSLGDIFVPDTQYF.

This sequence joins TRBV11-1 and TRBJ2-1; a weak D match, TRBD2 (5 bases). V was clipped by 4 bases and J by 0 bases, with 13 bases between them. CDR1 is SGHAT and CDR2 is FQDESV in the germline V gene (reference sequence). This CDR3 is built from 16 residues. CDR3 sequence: CASSSAAASSYNEQFF. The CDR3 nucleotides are TGTGCCAGCAGCTCAGCAGCGGCTAGCTCCTACAATGAGCAGTTCTTC.

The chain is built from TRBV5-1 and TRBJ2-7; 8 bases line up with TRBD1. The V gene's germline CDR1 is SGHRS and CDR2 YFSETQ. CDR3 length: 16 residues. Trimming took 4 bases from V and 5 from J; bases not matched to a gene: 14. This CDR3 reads CASSLMTDRVSDEQYF. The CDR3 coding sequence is TGCGCCAGCAGCCTAATGACGGACAGGGTAAGCGACGAGCAGTACTTC.

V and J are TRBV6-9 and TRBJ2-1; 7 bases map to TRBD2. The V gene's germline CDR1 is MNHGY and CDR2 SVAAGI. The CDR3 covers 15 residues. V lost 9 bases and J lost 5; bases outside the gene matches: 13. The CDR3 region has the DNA TGTGCCAGAGGAAACAAAGCGGGATTCAACAATGAGCAGTTCTTC. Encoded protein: CARGNKAGFNNEQFF.

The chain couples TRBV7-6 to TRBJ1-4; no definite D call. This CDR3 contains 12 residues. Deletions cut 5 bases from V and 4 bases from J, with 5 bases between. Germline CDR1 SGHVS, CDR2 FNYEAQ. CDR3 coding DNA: TGTGCCAGCAGCCCTTTTAATGAAAAACTGTTTTTT. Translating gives CASSPFNEKLFF.

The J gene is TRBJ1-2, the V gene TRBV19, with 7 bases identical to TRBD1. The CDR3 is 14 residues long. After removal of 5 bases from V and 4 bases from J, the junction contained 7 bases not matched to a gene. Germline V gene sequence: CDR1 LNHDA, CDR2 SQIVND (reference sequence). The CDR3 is CASSWTGLSYGYTF. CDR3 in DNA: TGTGCCAGTAGTTGGACAGGTCTCAGCTATGGCTACACCTTC.

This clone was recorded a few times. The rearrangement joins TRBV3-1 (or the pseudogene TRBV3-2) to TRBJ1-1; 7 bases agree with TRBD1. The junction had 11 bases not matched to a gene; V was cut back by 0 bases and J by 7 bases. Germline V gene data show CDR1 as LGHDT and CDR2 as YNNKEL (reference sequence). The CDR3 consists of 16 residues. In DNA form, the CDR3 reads TGTGCCAGCAGCCAAGACGCGACAGGGTCGGGCGGTGAAGCTTTCTTT. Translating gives CASSQDATGSGGEAFF.

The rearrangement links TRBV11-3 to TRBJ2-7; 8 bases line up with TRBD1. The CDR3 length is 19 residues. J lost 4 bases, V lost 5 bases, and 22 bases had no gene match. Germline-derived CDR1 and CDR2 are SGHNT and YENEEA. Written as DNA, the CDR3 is TGTGCCAGCAGCCAAAACTCAAACTGGACAGGGAGAAAAGGATACGAGCAGTACTTC. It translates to CASSQNSNWTGRKGYEQYF.

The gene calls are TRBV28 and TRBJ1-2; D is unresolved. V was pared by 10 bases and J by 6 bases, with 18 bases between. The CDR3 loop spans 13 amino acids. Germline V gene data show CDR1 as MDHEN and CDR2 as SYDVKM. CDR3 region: CAIQPPIAHGYTF. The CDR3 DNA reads TGTGCCATCCAACCCCCAATTGCGCATGGCTACACCTTC.